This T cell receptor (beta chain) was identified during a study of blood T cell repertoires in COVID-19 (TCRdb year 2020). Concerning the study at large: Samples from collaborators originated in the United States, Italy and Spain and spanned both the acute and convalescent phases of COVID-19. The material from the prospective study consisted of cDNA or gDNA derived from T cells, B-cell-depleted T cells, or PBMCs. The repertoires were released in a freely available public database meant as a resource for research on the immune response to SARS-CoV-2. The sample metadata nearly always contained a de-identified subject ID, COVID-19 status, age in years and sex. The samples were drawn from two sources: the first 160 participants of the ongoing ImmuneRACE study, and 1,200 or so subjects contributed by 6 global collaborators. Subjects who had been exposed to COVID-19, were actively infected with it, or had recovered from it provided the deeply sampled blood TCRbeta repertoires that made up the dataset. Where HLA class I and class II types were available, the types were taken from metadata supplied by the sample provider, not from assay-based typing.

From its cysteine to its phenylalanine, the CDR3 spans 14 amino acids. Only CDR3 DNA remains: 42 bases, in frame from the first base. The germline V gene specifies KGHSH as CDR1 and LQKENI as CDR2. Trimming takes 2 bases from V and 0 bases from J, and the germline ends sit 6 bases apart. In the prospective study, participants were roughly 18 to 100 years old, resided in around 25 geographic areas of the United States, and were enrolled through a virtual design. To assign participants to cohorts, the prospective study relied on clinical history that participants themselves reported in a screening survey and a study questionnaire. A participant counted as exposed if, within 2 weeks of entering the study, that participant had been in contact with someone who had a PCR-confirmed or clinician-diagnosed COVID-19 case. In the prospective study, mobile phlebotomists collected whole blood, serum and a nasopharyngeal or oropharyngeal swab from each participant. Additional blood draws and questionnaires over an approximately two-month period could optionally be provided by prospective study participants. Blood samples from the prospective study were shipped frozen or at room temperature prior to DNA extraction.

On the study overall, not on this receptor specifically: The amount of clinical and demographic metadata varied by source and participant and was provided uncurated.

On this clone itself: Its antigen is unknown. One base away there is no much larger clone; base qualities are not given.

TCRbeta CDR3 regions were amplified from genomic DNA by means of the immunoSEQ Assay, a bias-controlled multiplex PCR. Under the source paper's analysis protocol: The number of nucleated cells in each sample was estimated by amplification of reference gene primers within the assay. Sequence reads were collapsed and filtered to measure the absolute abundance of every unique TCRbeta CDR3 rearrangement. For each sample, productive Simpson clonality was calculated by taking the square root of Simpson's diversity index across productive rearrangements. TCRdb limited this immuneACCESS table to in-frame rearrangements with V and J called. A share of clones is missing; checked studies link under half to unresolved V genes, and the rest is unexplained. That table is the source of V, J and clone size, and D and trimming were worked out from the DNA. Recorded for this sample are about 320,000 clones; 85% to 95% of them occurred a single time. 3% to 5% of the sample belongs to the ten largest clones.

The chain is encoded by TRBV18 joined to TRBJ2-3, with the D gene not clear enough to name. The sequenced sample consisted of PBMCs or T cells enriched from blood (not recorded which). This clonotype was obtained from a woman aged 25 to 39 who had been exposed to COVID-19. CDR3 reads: CASSPLQSTDTQYF. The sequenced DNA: TGTGCCAGCTCACCATTGCAGAGCACAGATACGCAGTATTTT.